These 5 T cell receptor beta chains were all obtained from the same sample, sequenced in a study of OX40 agonist ivuxolimab in advanced cancers. The data were produced by immunoSEQ multiplex PCR, yet TCRdb's version contains in-frame clones alone and is incomplete. The sample records tens of thousands of clones, 70% to 85% being singletons. Sequences were derived from CD4+ or CD8+ T cells sorted from blood, sampled in a trial of the OX40 agonist ivuxolimab. All receptors come from an adult with an advanced solid tumor such as melanoma, head and neck, liver or kidney cancer.

This clone has more than one count but fewer than ten. V gene TRBV5-6 combines with J gene TRBJ2-2; the match to TRBD1 covers 9 bases. The CDR3 covers 16 residues. The junction had 6 bases not matched to a gene; V was cut back by 5 bases and J by 1 base. The germline V gene has CDR1 SGHDT and CDR2 YYEEEE. As DNA, the CDR3 is TGTGCCAGCAGGAGAACAGGGGGCGGGAACACCGGGGAGCTGTTTTTT. Translated: CASRRTGGGNTGELFF.

V is TRBV7-9 and J is TRBJ2-2, with D unclear. There are 14 residues in the CDR3. Trimming removed 1 base from V and 5 bases from J, with 8 bases in between. Looked up from germline, CDR1 is SEHNR and CDR2 is FQNEAQ (reference sequence). For the CDR3, the DNA is TGTGCCAGCAGCTTAGACCTACAAACCGGGGAGCTGTTTTTT. This translates into CASSLDLQTGELFF.

The chain is built from TRBV14 and TRBJ2-3; D is undetermined. The V gene's germline CDR1 is SGHDN and CDR2 FVKESK. The CDR3 covers 12 residues. Between the trimmed V and J ends, which lost 1 base and 12 bases, there was a span of 11 bases. The DNA of the CDR3 is TGTGCCAGCAGCCAAGTACCCCTCCAACAGTATTTT. It is translated as CASSQVPLQQYF.

The V gene is TRBV19, the J gene TRBJ2-2, with 10 positions matching TRBD1. The germline V gene encodes CDR1 LNHDA and CDR2 SQIVND (reference sequence). The V gene end was trimmed by 3 bases and the J gene end by 5 bases; junction bases not matched to a gene: 3. The CDR3 totals 15 residues. CDR3 loop: CASSMTGGQTGELFF. For the CDR3, the DNA is TGTGCCAGTAGTATGACAGGGGGCCAAACCGGGGAGCTGTTTTTT.

The genes are TRBV5-4 and TRBJ2-3; 9 positions match TRBD2. CDR3 length equals 15 residues. Germline-derived CDR1 and CDR2 are SGHNT and YYREEE (reference sequence). V lost 2 bases and J lost 3; bases outside the gene matches: 4. The CDR3 DNA reads TGTGCCAGCAGCTTAATAGCGGGGGTTACAGATACGCAGTATTTT. Translation: CASSLIAGVTDTQYF.